What follows is one TCR beta chain and its context. Its antigen is unidentified. This entry belongs to a study of identical twins. Study-level points and caveats: In monozygotic twins, models underestimated the sharing of out-of-frame TCR alpha. For out-of-frame alpha sequences shared by twins, low generation probability was in excess.

Template switching introduced a universal primer site, and the cDNA bore unique molecular identifiers. Each CDR3 protein gets one entry after TCRdb re-called the 5' RACE reads with MiXCR. The sample has just under 550,000 distinct CDR3 sequences; 13% to 15% are singletons. Looked up from germline, CDR1 is ENHRY and CDR2 is SYGVKD. J was trimmed by 3 bases and V by 0 bases; bases with no gene match: 1. The CDR3 has 14 amino acids. These data also formed part of another study, on yellow fever vaccine responses in identical twins. From that study: Each twin's T cell response to the vaccine was reported to look partly convergent and partly personalized.

The sample was CD4+ T cells sorted from blood. The TCR originated in a woman between 18 and 29 years old in good health. The V call is TRBV10-3, the J call TRBJ2-5, with TRBD1 matching 7 bases. The CDR3 is CAISESGTEETQYF. CDR3 sequence (DNA): TGTGCCATCAGTGAGTCGGGGACAGAAGAGACCCAGTACTTC.